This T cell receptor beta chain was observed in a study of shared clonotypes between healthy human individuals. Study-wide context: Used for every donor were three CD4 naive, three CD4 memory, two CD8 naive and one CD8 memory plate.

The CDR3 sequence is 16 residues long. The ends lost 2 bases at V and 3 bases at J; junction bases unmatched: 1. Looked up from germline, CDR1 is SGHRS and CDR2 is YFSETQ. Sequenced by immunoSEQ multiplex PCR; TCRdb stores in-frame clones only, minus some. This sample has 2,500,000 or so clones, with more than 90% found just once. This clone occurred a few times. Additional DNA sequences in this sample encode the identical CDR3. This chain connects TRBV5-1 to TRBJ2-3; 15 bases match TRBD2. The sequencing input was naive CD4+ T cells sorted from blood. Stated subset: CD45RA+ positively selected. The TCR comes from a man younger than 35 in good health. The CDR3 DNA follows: TGCGCCAGCAGCTTAGGGACTAGCGGGGGGACAGATACGCAGTATTTT. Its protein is CASSLGTSGGTDTQYF.